This T cell receptor (beta chain) is from a study of T cell repertoires in cytomegalovirus infection. Study summary: CMV infection together with matching HLA type was indicated by public TCR beta signatures. Study results and caveats: Frequencies of public TCR beta families were cumulated, and this identified carriers of CMV plus the relevant HLA. In two of eight donors, the top clonotype was HLA-C-restricted CMV-specific.

One entry per CDR3 protein results from TCRdb running MiXCR on the reads. The data show 250,000 or so distinct CDR3 sequences, with approximately 17% seen just once and roughly 45% held by the top ten. This clonotype was counted at least ten times. Its antigen is undetermined. The J segment lost 5 bases and the V segment lost 5 bases, leaving 8 bases of the junction unmatched. The CDR3 loop spans 15 amino acids. Germline CDR1 is MNHEY and CDR2 is SVGAGI. This rearrangement joins TRBV6-5 to TRBJ2-1, with 8 bases aligning to TRBD2. The sample consisted of CD8+ T cells from PBMCs. The clonotype originates from a human donor in good health (CMV status not recorded). Some clones in this sample may be carry-over from other donors' samples. The CDR3 nucleotides read TGTGCCAGCAGTCCCGGACTAGCTCCCCACAATGAGCAGTTCTTC. This gives the protein CASSPGLAPHNEQFF.